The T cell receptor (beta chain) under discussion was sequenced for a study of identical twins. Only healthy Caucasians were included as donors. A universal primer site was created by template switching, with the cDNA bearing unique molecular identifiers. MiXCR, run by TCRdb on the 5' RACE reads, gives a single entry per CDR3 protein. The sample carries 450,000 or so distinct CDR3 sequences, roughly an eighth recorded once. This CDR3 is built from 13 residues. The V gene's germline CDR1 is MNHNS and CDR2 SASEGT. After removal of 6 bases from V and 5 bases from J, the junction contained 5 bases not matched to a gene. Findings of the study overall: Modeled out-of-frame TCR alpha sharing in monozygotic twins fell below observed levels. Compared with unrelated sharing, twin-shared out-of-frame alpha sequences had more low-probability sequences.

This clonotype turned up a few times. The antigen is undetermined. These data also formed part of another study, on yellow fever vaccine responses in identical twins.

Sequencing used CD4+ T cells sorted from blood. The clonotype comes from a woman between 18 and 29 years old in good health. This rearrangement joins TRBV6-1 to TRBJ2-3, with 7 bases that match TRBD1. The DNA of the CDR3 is TGTGCCAGCAGGGTAGCAGGGGGAGATACGCAGTATTTT. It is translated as CASRVAGGDTQYF.